This TCR beta chain was captured by sequencing in a study of long-term antiretroviral therapy in people with HIV. Germline loops: CDR1 SEHNR, CDR2 FQNEAQ (reference sequence). The CDR3 consists of 14 residues. V lost 4 bases to trimming and J lost 8 bases; unmatched junction nucleotides: 5. In regard to this clone: The antigen remains unidentified.

The study used samples holding about 1-10 million cryopreserved PBMC before DNA extraction. Assay version v3.0 of immunoSEQ was used, and it was run at survey level. TCRdb's copy holds only in-frame clones and misses some; the assay was immunoSEQ multiplex PCR. The sample has more than 20,000 clones; roughly nine tenths are singletons. Study findings and constraints: HIV repertoire CDR3 lengths ranged less widely than those of controls. An increase in diversity followed ART, yet levels stayed below transplant donor controls. Clones that had undergone expansion before ART prevailed in the repertoire throughout all time points.

This TCR was sampled from a woman in her 30s with HIV. Sequencing used unsorted PBMCs, obtained 1.9 years after starting antiretroviral therapy. The V call is TRBV7-9, the J call TRBJ2-4, with 10 bases matching TRBD1. The CDR3 DNA follows: TGTGCCAGCAGCTCGACAGGGGGCGAGGACATTCAGTACTTC. Translation: CASSSTGGEDIQYF.